A selection of T cell receptor beta chains follows, all from one sample in a study of OX40 agonist ivuxolimab in advanced cancers. The assay was immunoSEQ multiplex PCR, and TCRdb's table has in-frame clones only and misses some. Of about 80,000 clones detected, roughly 84% appear once; the ten largest clones hold roughly 5.8%. The sample in question was CD4+ or CD8+ T cells sorted from blood, obtained in a trial of the OX40 agonist ivuxolimab. Receptors originate from an adult with an advanced solid tumor such as melanoma, head and neck, liver or kidney cancer. CDR3s leave out the opening cysteine and the closing phenylalanine or tryptophan.

v_gene	j_gene	CDR3aa
TRBV5-6	TRBJ1-1	ASSLGLGTTSKEAF
TRBV5-1	TRBJ2-7	ASSLEGSYEQY
TRBV6-5	TRBJ2-7	ASSPGGRSLYEQY
TRBV5-1	TRBJ1-1	ASSLLQGAFEAF
TRBV20-1	TRBJ2-5	SARVGETQY
TRBV6-6	TRBJ2-7	ASSQGQGEQY
TRBV15	TRBJ2-7	ATSRNSYEQY
TRBV7-3	TRBJ2-7	ASSIRGQGEYEQY
TRBV7-9	TRBJ2-7	ASSFGTGRGEQY
TRBV28	TRBJ1-5	ASGSTSNQPQH
TRBV2	TRBJ2-1	ASSARGGGEQF
TRBV11-2	TRBJ1-5	ASSLGRSNQPQH
TRBV15	TRBJ2-7	ATSDLTGGFYEQY
TRBV30	TRBJ2-5	ALTAPWQETQY
TRBV18	TRBJ2-7	ASSRTSGDGEQY
TRBV4-3	TRBJ2-5	ASSQDLAGDFETQY
TRBV6-1	TRBJ1-2	ASSETGNYGYT
TRBV7-2	TRBJ2-1	ASSLRDVKQF
TRBV7-2	TRBJ2-1	ASSFPSGVGYNEQF
TRBV7-8	TRBJ2-7	ASSNLNRGLNEQY
TRBV7-2	TRBJ2-7	ASSLAAGANEQY
TRBV19	TRBJ1-3	ASRPQDISGNTIY
TRBV11-3	TRBJ2-4	ASSKVENIQY
TRBV10-3	TRBJ2-1	AISYSATSGSSGEQF
TRBV5-1	TRBJ1-3	ASSPTQGNTIY
TRBV19	TRBJ2-1	ASSLGLVISYNEQF
TRBV19	TRBJ2-5	ASSRELLAGGRETQY
TRBV19	TRBJ1-5	ASSIRGSNQPQH
TRBV11-2	TRBJ2-6	ASSRLGGQLQSGANVLT
TRBV7-6	TRBJ2-7	ASATGQGVREQY
TRBV28	TRBJ2-2	ATEGPLHSTGELF
TRBV6-5	TRBJ2-7	ASSYFSATSGTEQY
TRBV28	TRBJ2-1	ASTPRPNSGRVQF
TRBV12-5	TRBJ2-3	ASGRGSTDTQY
TRBV27	TRBJ1-1	ASSPQLLTGGIWEAF
TRBV28	TRBJ2-4	ASTSGRLGNIQY
TRBV18	TRBJ2-3	ASSPSQWGDGTDTQY
TRBV27	TRBJ2-3	ASSLGRADTQY
TRBV28	TRBJ1-5	ASSLDRHVYSNQPQH
TRBV27	TRBJ1-2	ASSFGGQGNYGYT
TRBV19	TRBJ2-7	ASSMGGQHAYEQY
TRBV6-1	TRBJ2-5	ASSGNRGGQETQY
TRBV19	TRBJ1-2	ASTPGRNYGYT
TRBV28	TRBJ1-1	ASSLTGAGAF